Below are 21 T cell receptor beta chains sequenced from a single sample in a study of blood T cell repertoires in COVID-19. Profiled with immunoSEQ multiplex PCR; TCRdb holds only in-frame clones, not every one. This sample has hundreds of thousands of clones, with about four fifths found just once. Sequencing was done on a sample of PBMCs or T cells enriched from blood (not recorded which). The receptors here all came from a woman aged 45 to 65 who had been exposed to COVID-19.

The DNA of the CDR3 is TGTGCCAGCTCCGCGAACCCCCTCGGCTCTGGAAACACCATATATTTT. Protein: CASSANPLGSGNTIYF. The chain recombines TRBV18 with TRBJ1-3; no definite D call. V dropped 6 bases and J dropped 0 bases, with 15 bases sitting between them. CDR3 length: 16 residues. CDR1 and CDR2 (germline): KGHSH, LQKENI.

A remark on this clone: Other DNA sequences within the sample encode an identical CDR3. The chain combines TRBV7-2 with TRBJ2-3; 9 positions match TRBD2. Looked up from germline, CDR1 is SGHTA and CDR2 is FQGNSA. CDR3 length: 14 amino acids. Germline trimming cut 7 bases from V and 1 base from J; bases unmatched to any gene: 3. CDR3 in DNA: TGTGCCAGCACCCCTAGCGGGGGCACAGATACGCAGTATTTT. It encodes CASTPSGGTDTQYF.

This clone was detected only once. The rearrangement joins TRBV6-4 to TRBJ2-3, with no clear D. This CDR3 contains 13 residues. CDR1 is MRHNA, CDR2 SNTAGT, per germline. V shed 4 bases and J shed 11 bases, with 16 bases lying between them. In DNA, the CDR3 is TGTGCCAGCAGTGCTTCCGGAGCCGAGGAGCAGTATTTT. It codes for CASSASGAEEQYF.

V and J are TRBV6-5 and TRBJ1-2; unclear D gene. The CDR3 has 15 amino acids. V gave up 6 bases and J gave up 3 bases, with 17 bases separating them. CDR1 is MNHEY, CDR2 SVGAGI, per germline. The CDR3 protein is CASRTRGLIDYGYTF. As DNA, the CDR3 is TGTGCCAGCAGAACTAGAGGGCTAATAGACTATGGCTACACCTTC.

This clone occurred once. The chain joins TRBV27 to TRBJ2-7, with TRBD1 as a possible D gene (5 bases). V lost 1 base, J lost 6 bases, and 16 bases lay in between. The CDR3 totals 15 residues. From germline, CDR1 is MNHEY and CDR2 SMNVEV (reference sequence). The CDR3 loop is CASSLYLGPLGEQYF. CDR3 coding DNA: TGTGCCAGCAGTTTATATCTGGGGCCCTTGGGCGAGCAGTACTTC.

This clone showed up just once. The chain is built from TRBV18 and TRBJ2-3; TRBD1 agrees at 9 bases. V shed 10 bases and J 7 bases; nucleotides not matched to a gene: 9. The CDR3 consists of 13 residues. Germline V gene data show CDR1 as KGHSH and CDR2 as LQKENI. The CDR3 DNA is TGTGCCACCTCCCAGGACAGGGGCAATACGCAGTATTTT. Protein: CATSQDRGNTQYF.

This sequence joins TRBV5-1 and TRBJ1-5, with 10 bases matching TRBD1. The germline V gene encodes CDR1 SGHRS and CDR2 YFSETQ. Trimming removed 4 bases from V and 8 bases from J; junction bases left unmatched: 3. CDR3 length equals 13 residues. CDR3 nucleotide sequence: TGCGCCAGCAGCCACGGACAGGGGGAGCCCCAGCATTTT. Amino acids: CASSHGQGEPQHF.

The V and J genes are TRBV12-3 or TRBV12-4 and TRBJ1-1, with 7 positions matching TRBD1. The CDR3 length is 12 residues. V shed 6 bases, J shed 5 bases, and the junction held 3 bases outside the gene matches. The CDR3, as DNA: TGTGCCAGCAGCTCCAGGGGGACTGAAGCTTTCTTT. Amino acids: CASSSRGTEAFF.

The CDR3 is CASSLSPYNEQFF. DNA of the CDR3: TGTGCCAGCAGTTTGAGCCCTTACAATGAGCAGTTCTTC. This chain links TRBV27 with TRBJ2-1; no firm D call. Looked up from germline, CDR1 is MNHEY and CDR2 is SMNVEV (reference sequence). There are 13 residues in the CDR3. V was pared by 3 bases and J by 4 bases, with 7 bases between.

The table lists this clone with a few counts. The chain combines TRBV5-1 with TRBJ2-2; possibly TRBD2 for D (6 bases). Trimming removed 6 bases at V and 1 base at J, with 16 bases between. This CDR3 has 16 residues. Germline V lookup: CDR1 SGHRS, CDR2 YFSETQ. The CDR3 protein is CASTLTGGVNTGELFF. DNA of the CDR3: TGCGCCAGCACCCTAACCGGCGGGGTGAACACCGGGGAGCTGTTTTTT.

The gene calls are TRBV12-3 or TRBV12-4 and TRBJ2-1; possibly TRBD1 for D (6 bases). With 4 bases removed from V and 14 bases from J, the gap between germline ends came to 18 bases. There are 13 residues in the CDR3. The CDR3 region is CASSSYPGSGEFF. For the CDR3, the DNA is TGTGCCAGCAGTTCCTACCCGGGCTCAGGGGAGTTCTTC.

The chain uses TRBV27 and TRBJ1-4; TRBD1 matches at 7 bases. V lost 4 bases to trimming and J lost 0 bases; unmatched junction nucleotides: 5. CDR1 and CDR2 from the germline V gene are MNHEY and SMNVEV (reference sequence). The CDR3 runs 16 residues. This chain's CDR3 is CASSSYRGATNEKLFF. The CDR3 nucleotides read TGTGCCAGCAGTTCCTACAGGGGTGCAACTAATGAAAAACTGTTTTTT.

In this sample, this clone turned up once. The rearrangement uses TRBV5-1 and TRBJ2-1; 9 bases match TRBD2. The CDR3 has 16 residues. Trimming at V came to 0 bases and at J to 1 base, leaving 2 bases not matched to a gene. Germline V gene lookup returns CDR1 SGHRS and CDR2 YFSETQ. The CDR3 region is CASSLAAGGSYNEQFF. Written as DNA, the CDR3 is TGCGCCAGCAGCTTGGCCGCGGGGGGGTCCTACAATGAGCAGTTCTTC.

This chain joins TRBV5-5 and TRBJ1-6; D gene unclear. This CDR3 region has 13 residues. Trimming removed 4 bases from V and 9 bases from J, with 11 bases in between. Germline assignment: CDR1 SGHKS and CDR2 YYEKEE (reference sequence). CDR3 protein: CASSLRGSSPLHF. The CDR3 region has the DNA TGTGCCAGCAGCCTCCGAGGGAGTTCACCCCTCCACTTT.

The CDR3 loop reads CASKTTVSYEQYF. DNA of the CDR3: TGTGCCAGCAAAACCACAGTCTCCTACGAGCAGTACTTC. The rearrangement links TRBV12-3 or TRBV12-4 to TRBJ2-7; D is unclear. Trimming removed 7 bases at V and 0 bases at J, with 10 bases between. CDR3 length: 13 amino acids.

This chain joins TRBV7-9 and TRBJ1-2, with 7 bases identical to TRBD1. Germline V CDR1 and CDR2: SEHNR, FQNEAQ (reference sequence). J lost 5 bases, V lost 6 bases, and 9 bases had no gene match. This CDR3 is 14 amino acids long. CDR3 loop: CASSREGARYGYTF. The DNA of the CDR3 is TGTGCCAGCAGTCGCGAGGGGGCCAGATATGGCTACACCTTC.

The rearrangement uses TRBV7-2 and TRBJ1-3; 7 bases line up with TRBD1. CDR3 length: 17 amino acids. CDR1 is SGHTA, CDR2 FQGNSA, per germline. V lost 5 bases, J lost 0 bases, and 10 bases stayed unmatched. CDR3 amino acids: CASSKRQGLGSGNTIYF. CDR3 nucleotides: TGTGCCAGCAGCAAAAGACAGGGTCTTGGCTCTGGAAACACCATATATTTT.

The CDR3 coding sequence is TGTGCCACCAGCAGATCTCGAGAGCCCCAGCATTTT. Protein: CATSRSREPQHF. The chain couples TRBV15 to TRBJ1-5; D is uncertain. V was clipped by 2 bases and J by 8 bases, with 7 bases between them. Germline loops: CDR1 LNHNV, CDR2 YYDKDF (reference sequence). The CDR3 has 12 residues. The full variable domain, with the rest looked up from reference TRBV15 and TRBJ1-5, is DAMVIQNPRYQVTQFGKPVTLSCSQTLNHNVMYWYQQKSSQAPKLLFHYYDKDFNNEADTPDNFQSRRPNTSFCFLDIRSPGLGDTAMYLCATSRSREPQHFGDGTRLSIL.

The chain is built from TRBV6-2 or TRBV6-3 and TRBJ2-7, with D perhaps matching TRBD1 (5 bases). Trimming removed 4 bases from V and 2 bases from J, with 6 bases in between. This CDR3 comprises 12 residues. Germline values: CDR1 MNHEY, CDR2 SVGEGT. CDR3 nucleotide sequence: TGTGCCAGCAGTTCGACAGCCTACGAGCAGTACTTC. This gives the protein CASSSTAYEQYF.

CDR3 nucleotides: TGTGCCAGCAGCACAGAATGGAACACTGAAGCTTTCTTT. As protein: CASSTEWNTEAFF. The rearrangement links TRBV14 to TRBJ1-1; D is unresolved. V dropped 5 bases and J dropped 1 base, with 8 bases sitting between them. This CDR3 has 13 amino acids. Per germline, CDR1 SGHDN and CDR2 FVKESK.

The chain combines TRBV18 with TRBJ1-2, with 8 nucleotides matching TRBD1. V shed 4 bases, J shed 7 bases, and the junction held 5 bases outside the gene matches. The CDR3 totals 13 residues. Per the germline V gene, CDR1 is KGHSH and CDR2 is LQKENI. CDR3 amino acids: CASSRSGGVGYTF. The CDR3 DNA reads as TGTGCCAGCTCACGTTCAGGGGGCGTTGGCTACACCTTC.